A single sample gave rise to the 21 T cell receptor beta chains below, sequenced in a study of shared clonotypes between healthy human individuals. Generated by immunoSEQ multiplex PCR, the TCRdb table keeps only in-frame clones and is missing some. Of 2 million to 3 million clones listed, 80% to 95% were seen once; the top ten hold about 0.39%. Sequencing was done on a sample of naive CD4+ T cells from PBMCs. Subset in this sample: CD45RA+ positively selected. Receptors were obtained from a young man in good health. Some clones in this sample may be carry-over from other donors' samples.

The V call is TRBV6-1, the J call TRBJ2-1; TRBD1 might be the D (6 bases). Germline CDR1 reads MNHNS; CDR2 reads SASEGT. V lost 3 bases and J 2 bases, leaving 11 bases between the germline ends. This CDR3 is built from 15 residues. The CDR3 DNA reads TGTGCCAGCAGTGATACGACAGGTCCCTACAATGAGCAGTTCTTC. The encoded protein is CASSDTTGPYNEQFF.

This sequence joins TRBV2 and TRBJ2-1; weak D call: TRBD1 (6 bases). Germline V lookup: CDR1 SNHLY, CDR2 FYNNEI. Deletions cut 6 bases from V and 4 bases from J, with 10 bases between. CDR3 size: 13 residues. In nucleotides, the CDR3 is TGTGCCAGCAGCGCGACAGGTTACAATGAGCAGTTCTTC. This gives the protein CASSATGYNEQFF.

The rearrangement uses TRBV6-4 and TRBJ2-2, with D tentatively TRBD1 or TRBD2 (6 bases each). Trimming shortened V by 8 bases and J by 2 bases, and 15 bases separated the two germline ends. Germline V CDR1 and CDR2: MRHNA, SNTAGT. The CDR3 extends over 15 amino acids. Here the CDR3 reads CASRATGANTGELFF. In nucleotides, the CDR3 is TGTGCCAGCCGCGCCACGGGGGCTAACACCGGGGAGCTGTTTTTT.

The gene calls are TRBV28 and TRBJ2-3; D possibly corresponds to TRBD2 (5 bases). V was shortened by 4 bases and J by 0 bases, with 20 bases between the two germline ends. The germline CDR1 and CDR2 sequences are MDHEN and SYDVKM. The CDR3 is 18 amino acids. The CDR3 reads CASSWSLRTFSSTDTQYF. The DNA for the CDR3 is TGTGCCAGCAGTTGGTCCCTTCGGACTTTTTCTAGCACAGATACGCAGTATTTT.

V and J are TRBV23-1 and TRBJ2-3; 8 bases are a match to TRBD1. TRBV23-1 is reported as an ORF; its role is uncertain. The trim removed 8 bases at V and 5 bases at J, leaving 21 bases unmatched. The CDR3 has 18 amino acids. This CDR3 reads CASPRGPGQGGQEDTQYF. In DNA, the CDR3 is TGCGCCAGCCCCCGAGGACCCGGACAGGGTGGGCAGGAAGATACGCAGTATTTT.

The chain carries TRBV6-5 and TRBJ2-7, with D perhaps TRBD1 or TRBD2 (5 bases each). Germline assignment: CDR1 MNHEY and CDR2 SVGAGI. The length of the CDR3 is 15 residues. V was pared by 7 bases and J by 0 bases, with 16 bases between. CDR3 sequence reads: CASTLSGTASYEQYF. As DNA, the CDR3 is TGTGCCAGCACTCTCTCCGGGACGGCCTCCTACGAGCAGTACTTC.

V is TRBV28 and J is TRBJ1-2, with D perhaps matching TRBD1 (6 bases). The length of the CDR3 is 13 residues. From germline, CDR1 is MDHEN and CDR2 SYDVKM. The germline V and J ends were trimmed by 8 bases and 4 bases, with 14 bases remaining between them. The CDR3 here is CASALWGAYGYTF. DNA of the CDR3: TGTGCCAGCGCCCTTTGGGGGGCCTATGGCTACACCTTC.

The chain uses TRBV6-1 and TRBJ2-7, with a tentative D call TRBD2 (5 bases). The germline V gene has CDR1 MNHNS and CDR2 SASEGT. This CDR3 has 16 amino acids. V lost 0 bases, J lost 4 bases, and 16 bases lay in between. In DNA form, the CDR3 reads TGTGCCAGCAGTGAAGCGCCGGGATCCTCTCGTTACGAGCAGTACTTC. Translating gives CASSEAPGSSRYEQYF.

The chain uses TRBV5-4 and TRBJ1-1, with TRBD1 matching 11 bases. The CDR3 contains 18 residues. CDR1 SGHNT and CDR2 YYREEE come from the germline V gene (reference sequence). After removal of 4 bases from V and 5 bases from J, the junction contained 16 bases not matched to a gene. The CDR3 DNA follows: TGTGCCAGCAGCAAGACCGGACAGGGGGCTCCCCGGGGGACTGAAGCTTTCTTT. It codes for CASSKTGQGAPRGTEAFF.

About this clone: This sample also contains other DNA sequences that code for the same CDR3. The rearrangement uses TRBV9 and TRBJ2-3, with D unclear. The CDR3 loop spans 14 amino acids. V was clipped by 1 base and J by 1 base, with 7 bases between them. Per germline, CDR1 SGDLS and CDR2 YYNGEE. The DNA for the CDR3 is TGTGCCAGCAGCGTAAGGGAACGCACAGATACGCAGTATTTT. As protein: CASSVRERTDTQYF.

The V and J genes are TRBV9 and TRBJ2-3; possible D gene TRBD2, 6 bases. Between the trimmed V and J ends, which lost 0 bases and 0 bases, there was a span of 8 bases. The CDR3 consists of 15 residues. Germline V gene sequence: CDR1 SGDLS, CDR2 YYNGEE. DNA of the CDR3: TGTGCCAGCAGCGTAGGGGACTCAAGCACAGATACGCAGTATTTT. Encoded protein: CASSVGDSSTDTQYF. Filled out from reference TRBV9 and TRBJ2-3, the complete variable domain reads DSGVTQTPKHLITATGQRVTLRCSPRSGDLSVYWYQQSLDQGLQFLIQYYNGEERAKGNILERFSAQQFPDLHSELNLSSLELGDSALYFCASSVGDSSTDTQYFGPGTRLTVL.

The chain couples TRBV20-1 to TRBJ1-2, with D possibly TRBD1 on 6 matching bases. This CDR3 spans 11 amino acids. Germline CDR1 and CDR2: DFQATT and SNEGSKA (reference sequence). In nucleotides, the CDR3 is TGCAGCGGGGGGGCCGTGTATGGCTACACCTTC. As protein: CSGGAVYGYTF.

Remarks on this clone: The same CDR3 arises from other DNA sequences in this sample as well. J is TRBJ1-2 and V is TRBV30; TRBD1 might be the D (5 bases). Between the trimmed V and J ends, which lost 0 bases and 5 bases, there was a span of 10 bases. This CDR3 region has 13 residues. Germline V CDR1 and CDR2: GTSNPN, SVGIG (reference sequence). CDR3 nucleotide sequence: TGTGCCTGGAGTGTAGGAGGGGCTTATGGCTACACCTTC. It translates to CAWSVGGAYGYTF.

This chain connects TRBV9 to TRBJ1-1, with TRBD1 matching 10 bases. CDR3 size: 15 residues. Germline V gene sequence: CDR1 SGDLS, CDR2 YYNGEE. V shed 3 bases and J 4 bases; nucleotides not matched to a gene: 6. CDR3 DNA: TGTGCCAGCAGCGCTACGACAGGGGGCACCACTGAAGCTTTCTTT. Translating it yields CASSATTGGTTEAFF. The entire variable domain, with the rest obtained from reference TRBV9 and TRBJ1-1, is as follows: DSGVTQTPKHLITATGQRVTLRCSPRSGDLSVYWYQQSLDQGLQFLIQYYNGEERAKGNILERFSAQQFPDLHSELNLSSLELGDSALYFCASSATTGGTTEAFFGQGTRLTVV.

The chain is built from TRBV18 and TRBJ2-1, with 7 bases matching TRBD2. The length of the CDR3 is 17 residues. Trimming removed 4 bases from V and 7 bases from J; junction bases left unmatched: 16. In germline, CDR1 is KGHSH, CDR2 LQKENI. The CDR3 nucleotides are TGTGCCAGCTCACAGCCCGGACTAGGGACGTTTTGGAATGAGCAGTTCTTC. It codes for CASSQPGLGTFWNEQFF.

The chain joins TRBV28 to TRBJ2-5; 14 bases agree with TRBD2. The last part of the DNA fits TRBJ2-7 better; the J call may be wrong. The CDR3 runs to 18 residues. Germline lookup yields CDR1 MDHEN and CDR2 SYDVKM. For the CDR3, the DNA is TGTGCCAGCAGTTCCCCGGGACTAGCGGGAGTGGCCCTTGGCGAGCAGTACTTC. Encoded protein: CASSSPGLAGVALGEQYF.

The chain has TRBV5-5 and TRBJ1-1; no definite D call. V was shortened by 0 bases and J by 4 bases, with 10 bases between the two germline ends. The CDR3 has 14 residues. CDR1 and CDR2 (germline): SGHKS, YYEKEE (reference sequence). The CDR3 nucleotides read TGTGCCAGCAGCTTGGCCTGGGGAATCACTGAAGCTTTCTTT. Translated: CASSLAWGITEAFF.

This chain links TRBV6-6 with TRBJ2-5; D is possibly TRBD2 (6 bases). This CDR3 spans 13 amino acids. V shed 11 bases and J shed 4 bases, with 17 bases lying between them. Germline-derived CDR1 and CDR2 are MNHNY and SVGAGI (reference sequence). In DNA form, the CDR3 reads TGTGCCGGCCGGACGGGAGATTTAGAGACCCAGTACTTC. Translating it yields CAGRTGDLETQYF.

This clone was seen a handful of times. The rearrangement uses TRBV5-4 and TRBJ2-2; D may correspond to TRBD1 or TRBD2 (5 bases each). From germline, CDR1 is SGHNT and CDR2 YYREEE (reference sequence). With 3 bases removed from V and 2 bases from J, the gap between germline ends came to 17 bases. The CDR3 length is 17 residues. DNA of the CDR3: TGTGCCAGCAGCTCAGGGTACGGGACGGGCAACACCGGGGAGCTGTTTTTT. As protein: CASSSGYGTGNTGELFF.

CDR3 amino acids: CASSVDAGQSYNEQFF. CDR3 DNA: TGTGCCAGCAGCGTTGATGCGGGACAATCCTACAATGAGCAGTTCTTC. The J gene is TRBJ2-1, the V gene TRBV9; D possibly matches TRBD1 or TRBD2 (6 bases each). This CDR3 region has 16 residues. The germline CDR1 and CDR2 sequences are SGDLS and YYNGEE. With 2 bases removed from V and 1 base from J, the gap between germline ends came to 13 bases.

The V and J genes are TRBV9 and TRBJ2-6, with a possible D match to TRBD2 (7 bases). The CDR3 extends over 18 amino acids. The V end lost 4 bases, the J end lost 0 bases, and 17 bases lay between the germline ends. Germline V gives CDR1 SGDLS, CDR2 YYNGEE. The CDR3 spells CASSQRGGVPSGANVLTF. The CDR3 nucleotides read TGTGCCAGCAGCCAGAGGGGGGGAGTGCCCTCTGGGGCCAACGTCCTGACTTTC.